This T cell receptor beta chain was captured by sequencing in a study of blood T cells in healthy people across ages (dated by TCRdb to between 2014 and 2017). As for the study more broadly: In model experiments, roughly one uniquely barcoded TCR beta cDNA molecule per two T cells was captured by template switching. Donors were grouped into four age groups: young (average 16 years), middle-aged (39), aged (around 60) and long-lived (around 80). Age-related changes in TCR beta repertoire diversity were measured in the study by deep sequencing normalized with unique cDNA molecular identifiers. For two donors (one aged 18 to 29 and one aged 80 or older), the study analyzed two additional independent replicas of 1 million unique cDNA reads from the same blood draw. To avoid experimental bias, donors of different ages were distributed randomly across sequencing lanes.

Study-wide conclusions, independent of this receptor: The CMV infection status of donors was not known, potentially confounding age-related changes in expanded clonotypes. As age increased, observed TCR beta diversity per million T cells dropped in a roughly linear way, and a significant reduction was already evident by age about 40. Estimates of total diversity from one million sequenced T cells were regarded as lower bounds and underestimates. Compared with the aged group, more naive CD4+ T cells, fewer expanded clones and increased TCR diversity were shown by the long-lived group, suggesting age selection. Because profiling used bulk unsorted PBMCs, naive and antigen-experienced compartments could not be compared conclusively. Observed TCR beta diversity correlated strongly with the percentage of naive T cells measured by flow cytometry.

The V and J ends are trimmed by 3 bases and 0 bases, leaving 13 bases between them. CDR1 and CDR2 are read off the germline V gene (reference sequence) as DFQATT and SNEGSKA. The CDR3 starts with the cysteine, ends with the phenylalanine, and has 15 residues. The read is trimmed to its CDR3 DNA, 45 bases read in frame from base 1. Donors were roughly 40 systemically healthy Caucasian individuals from Russia aged roughly 6 to 100 years. Each donor gave roughly 9.5 milliliters of peripheral blood, collected into EDTA-treated Vacutainer tubes. Ficoll-Paque density-gradient centrifugation was used to isolate PBMCs, with at least 7 million obtained per sample. Total RNA was extracted from PBMCs with Trizol reagent, with at least 6 micrograms obtained per sample. The percentages of naive CD45RAhigh/CD27high T cells were determined by flow cytometry on a PBMC aliquot from every donor. Details on this clonotype: No antigen is known for it. There are no base qualities to consult, and no much larger clone falls within one base.

Library construction relied on 5' RACE. Sequencing was carried out with an Illumina HiSeq 2500. A second PCR of about 6 to 11 cycles was run with a J-beta primer mix and a sample-barcoded 5' primer. A unique molecular identifier was introduced onto each TCR beta cDNA molecule by a template-switch 5' adaptor carrying 12 random nucleotides. At least 3 million CDR3-containing paired-end reads were obtained from each sample. All of the RNA was converted into first-strand cDNA using the Mint cDNA synthesis kit, with a TRBC-specific oligonucleotide serving as the primer. Following uracil-DNA glycosylase treatment, all cDNA underwent a first 18-cycle PCR with the universal primers M1SS and BC2_uni_R. As for how the authors treated the data: Normalization of each sample was performed by random selection of 1 million high-quality reads, each carrying a distinct molecular identifier. Reads with shared molecular identifiers were discarded instead of being binned into consensus sequences. MiTCR, run with a Q25 quality threshold and the strictest error-elimination algorithm, handled CDR3 identification, clonotype clustering and error correction. A nonparametric unseen species model using Euler transformation provided a lower-bound estimate of total TCR beta diversity. The public reads were reanalyzed by TCRdb: fastp trimming at Q25, MiXCR alignment, in-frame beta chains only. Each CDR3 protein gets just one entry, which takes the most common genes and DNA from the rows behind it. The V and J calls shown here were made by TCRdb, not taken from the authors' results. The sample contains 720,000 or so distinct CDR3 sequences, around two fifths of them found a single time. About 30% of the sample is in the top ten clones.

Sequencing input: blood. This sequence originates from an older man in good health. The chain joins TRBV20-1 to TRBJ2-3; TRBD1 is perhaps the D gene, given 6 matching bases. The CDR3 protein sequence reads: CSARRSDRSTDTQYF. The DNA reads TGCAGTGCTAGGAGGTCGGACAGAAGCACAGATACGCAGTATTTT.